This TCR beta chain was profiled in a study of OX40 agonist ivuxolimab in advanced cancers. On the study more broadly: Patients were given ivuxolimab, an antibody that agonizes OX40 (CD134). 30% to 40% of patients had received prior checkpoint inhibitor therapy. Findings of the study overall: Antigen specificity of clonally expanded peripheral T cells was not established. Fewer expanded clones were found on average in CD4+ than in CD8+ T cells.

Data came from immunoSEQ multiplex PCR; TCRdb stores just in-frame clones and leaves some out. The repertoire has about 72,000 clones, around 89% of them found once; the top ten carry approximately 0.91%. On this clone itself: Antigen unknown.

Germline V CDR1 and CDR2: SGHRS, YFSETQ. The CDR3 totals 14 residues. The germline V and J ends were trimmed by 2 bases and 3 bases, with 8 bases remaining between them. This TCR derives from an adult with an advanced solid tumor such as melanoma, head and neck, liver or kidney cancer. This chain joins TRBV5-1 and TRBJ2-2; possible D gene TRBD2, 6 bases. The input for sequencing was CD4+ or CD8+ T cells sorted from blood, taken in a trial of the OX40 agonist ivuxolimab. Written as DNA, the CDR3 is TGCGCCAGCAGCTTTAGCGGAGACACCGGGGAGCTGTTTTTT. Amino acids: CASSFSGDTGELFF. Using reference TRBV5-1 and TRBJ2-2 for the parts outside the CDR3, the full variable domain is KAGVTQTPRYLIKTRGQQVTLSCSPISGHRSVSWYQQTPGQGLQFLFEYFSETQRNKGNFPGRFSGRQFSNSRSEMNVSTLELGDSALYLCASSFSGDTGELFFGEGSRLTVL.